Detailed here is one TCR beta chain. The data derive from a study of control samples from healthy donors and cancer patients. The protocol was immunoSEQ multiplex PCR, while the TCRdb copy is restricted to in-frame clones and leaves out a portion. The data contain some 150,000 clones, about nine tenths of them seen just once; the ten biggest clones take up approximately 1.5%. This CDR3 has 11 residues. Per germline, CDR1 DFQATT and CDR2 SNEGSKA (reference sequence). The clonotype was recovered from a woman aged 25-40 years in good health. The material sequenced was blood. The chain has TRBV20-1 and TRBJ1-2; 7 nucleotides align to TRBD1. DNA of the CDR3: TGCAGCACAGACAGGGCCGGGGGCTACACCTTC. This encodes CSTDRAGGYTF.